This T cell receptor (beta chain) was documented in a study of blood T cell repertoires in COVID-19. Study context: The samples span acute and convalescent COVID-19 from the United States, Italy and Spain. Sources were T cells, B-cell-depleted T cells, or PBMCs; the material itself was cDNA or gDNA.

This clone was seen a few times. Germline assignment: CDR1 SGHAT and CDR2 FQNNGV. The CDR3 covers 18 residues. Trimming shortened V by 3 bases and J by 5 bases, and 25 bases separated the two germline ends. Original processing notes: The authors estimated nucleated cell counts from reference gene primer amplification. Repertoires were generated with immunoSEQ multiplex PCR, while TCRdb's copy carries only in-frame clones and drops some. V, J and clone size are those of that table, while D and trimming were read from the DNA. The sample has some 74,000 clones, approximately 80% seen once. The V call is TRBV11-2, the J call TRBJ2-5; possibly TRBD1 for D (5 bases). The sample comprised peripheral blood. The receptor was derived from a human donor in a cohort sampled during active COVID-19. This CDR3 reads CASSLQGSPSRYGETQYF. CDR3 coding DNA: TGTGCCAGCAGCTTGCAGGGAAGTCCTTCACGGTATGGGGAGACCCAGTACTTC.